Included here is one T cell receptor (beta chain) sequence, with context. The antigen it binds to is not known. Per-base quality was not reported, and no clone a single base away is much larger than it. Other DNA sequences of this sample code for an identical CDR3. Repertoires were sampled multiple times during chemoradiotherapy, which allowed clonal expansion in the tumor microenvironment to be followed. This record comes from a study of chemoradiotherapy in HPV16-positive cancers (dated by TCRdb to between 2022 and 2023). With regard to the full study: Candidate HPV-specific T-cell clones and common TCR motifs were defined by functional T-cell assays performed on cells from a couple of HPV16-positive patients. The study asked whether T-cell immunity to the HPV oncoproteins E6 and E7 changes during chemoradiotherapy and whether this immunity affects survival. The candidate HPV-specific TCRs and motifs were then tracked in TCR repertoires from over 80 patients with HPV-related cancers.

The library was obtained by the immunoSEQ multiplex PCR assay. TCRdb obtained this table from immuneACCESS and retained in-frame rearrangements with V and J assigned. These tables miss some clones; where compared with another copy, unresolved V genes account for less than half of the shortfall, and the remainder is unexplained. This sample lists 53,000 or so clones; over 85% were detected once. 2.5% to 4% of the sample belongs to the ten largest clones. Here is what the overall study found, with its caveats: The functional definition of HPV-specific T cells came from only a couple of HPV16-positive patients, and the survival association was reported for HPV16-positive patients. Expansion of candidate HPV-specific clones and E7-related TCR motifs was observed in the tumor microenvironment during treatment, whereas no such expansion was observed for non-HPV-specific T cells. In HPV16-positive patients, expansion of HPV-responsive T cells during chemoradiotherapy was associated with improved recurrence-free survival.

In the germline V gene, CDR1 corresponds to KGHSH and CDR2 to LQKENI. After removal of 3 bases from V and 8 bases from J, the junction retains 2 bases not matched to a gene. Inclusive of the bounding cysteine and phenylalanine, the CDR3 is 14 residues long. This entry keeps only the CDR3 DNA: 42 bases, framed from base 1. This receptor was taken from a human donor with HPV-associated anogenital cancer. The sequencing here drew on blood, taken from a patient who underwent chemoradiotherapy. The chain couples TRBV18 to TRBJ1-6; 9 junctional bases match TRBD1. The CDR3 region reads CASSPTGGDSPLHF. DNA sequence: TGTGCCAGCTCACCGACAGGGGGGGATTCACCCCTCCACTTT.